The 25 T cell receptor beta chains reported below all come from one sample, sequenced in a study of T cell repertoires in cytomegalovirus infection. TCRdb re-analysed the reads in MiXCR, keeping a single row per CDR3 protein. Of 150,000 to 200,000 distinct CDR3 sequences in the sample, 13% to 15% were seen once. The sequenced sample was PBMCs. The receptors shown here come from a human donor in good health (CMV status not recorded). Some clones in this sample may be carry-over from other donors' samples.

This clonotype was picked up a small number of times. This chain connects TRBV6-5 to TRBJ2-5; 7 bases map to TRBD1. V lost 0 bases, J lost 4 bases, and 5 bases stayed unmatched. There are 15 residues in the CDR3. Germline V lookup: CDR1 MNHEY, CDR2 SVGAGI. The CDR3, as DNA: TGTGCCAGCAGTTACTCGGGACAGATAGTAGAGACCCAGTACTTC. It is translated as CASSYSGQIVETQYF.

This clonotype was seen many times. The chain uses TRBV7-9 and TRBJ1-1, with a possible D match to TRBD1 (5 bases). Looked up from germline, CDR1 is SEHNR and CDR2 is FQNEAQ (reference sequence). The V and J ends lost 1 base and 4 bases respectively, with 7 bases between them. This CDR3 contains 13 residues. The CDR3 spells CASSLVGVTEAFF. CDR3 sequence (DNA): TGTGCCAGCAGCTTAGTAGGGGTCACTGAAGCTTTCTTT.

The genes are TRBV5-4 and TRBJ1-1; D gene uncertain. Trimming took 4 bases from V and 4 from J, leaving 8 bases between them. The CDR3 is 12 residues long. The germline gives CDR1 SGHNT, CDR2 YYREEE (reference sequence). DNA of the CDR3: TGTGCCAGCAGCCGGAGAGGCACTGAAGCTTTCTTT. It codes for CASSRRGTEAFF.

About this clonotype itself: A much larger clone differs from this one at a single base, so this may be a read error. This chain joins TRBV19 and TRBJ1-5; the D gene is possibly TRBD1 (6 bases). CDR1 LNHDA and CDR2 SQIVND come from the germline V gene (reference sequence). The CDR3 contains 15 residues. CDR3 nucleotide sequence: TGTTCCAGTAGTATATCTCCAGGGGCCAATCAGCCCCAGCATTTT. Translating it yields CSSSISPGANQPQHF.

This clonotype has only a few counts. The gene calls are TRBV19 and TRBJ2-2; possibly TRBD1 for D (6 bases). This CDR3 region has 15 residues. Trimming shortened V by 3 bases and J by 0 bases, and 8 bases separated the two germline ends. Germline V gene lookup returns CDR1 LNHDA and CDR2 SQIVND (reference sequence). In DNA, the CDR3 is TGTGCCAGTAGTATCGGACAGACGAACACCGGGGAGCTGTTTTTT. It codes for CASSIGQTNTGELFF.

Many counts were recorded for this clonotype. The chain is built from TRBV29-1 and TRBJ2-7; 12 bases line up with TRBD2. Germline V gene sequence: CDR1 SQVTM, CDR2 ANQGSEA. The CDR3 runs 14 residues. Losses at the gene ends were 6 bases for V and 2 bases for J; bases not matched to a gene: 5. CDR3 nucleotide sequence: TGCAGCGTAGTTGGACTAGCGGGAACCTACGAGCAGTACTTC. Translation: CSVVGLAGTYEQYF.

There are many counts of this clonotype. The rearrangement uses TRBV6-1 and TRBJ1-3; TRBD1 is a possible D gene (5 bases). V was trimmed by 5 bases and J by 4 bases, leaving 15 bases between them. The germline V gene has CDR1 MNHNS and CDR2 SASEGT. This CDR3 is built from 15 residues. The DNA for the CDR3 is TGTGCCAGCAGTTTAGGGGTCGCCTCCGGAAACACCATATATTTT. It yields the protein CASSLGVASGNTIYF.

The table lists this clonotype with a few counts. The chain is built from TRBV20-1 and TRBJ1-2, with no clear D. CDR1 is DFQATT, CDR2 SNEGSKA, per germline (reference sequence). The length of the CDR3 is 13 residues. V lost 3 bases to trimming and J lost 0 bases, with 8 bases between them. The CDR3 is CSARDGTNYGYTF. In DNA form, the CDR3 reads TGCAGTGCTAGGGACGGGACTAACTATGGCTACACCTTC.

This chain links TRBV19 with TRBJ2-6, with D unclear. With 5 bases removed from V and 4 bases from J, the gap between germline ends came to 12 bases. The CDR3 is 15 residues long. Germline values: CDR1 LNHDA, CDR2 SQIVND (reference sequence). CDR3 DNA sequence: TGTGCCAGTAGTCCTCTGTTGGTGGGGGCCAACGTCCTGACTTTC. As protein: CASSPLLVGANVLTF. The variable domain in full, with the rest retrieved from reference TRBV19 and TRBJ2-6, is DGGITQSPKYLFRKEGQNVTLSCEQNLNHDAMYWYRQDPGQGLRLIYYSQIVNDFQKGDIAEGYSVSREKKESFPLTVTSAQKNPTAFYLCASSPLLVGANVLTFGAGSRLTVL.

The chain has TRBV15 and TRBJ1-1, with TRBD1 identical over 8 bases. Germline trimming cut 0 bases from V and 6 bases from J; bases unmatched to any gene: 3. The germline V gene has CDR1 LNHNV and CDR2 YYDKDF (reference sequence). The CDR3 contains 14 residues. The CDR3 here is CATSRDPGGSEAFF. The CDR3 nucleotides are TGTGCCACCAGCAGAGATCCAGGGGGCTCTGAAGCTTTCTTT. The variable domain in full, with the rest retrieved from reference TRBV15 and TRBJ1-1, is DAMVIQNPRYQVTQFGKPVTLSCSQTLNHNVMYWYQQKSSQAPKLLFHYYDKDFNNEADTPDNFQSRRPNTSFCFLDIRSPGLGDTAMYLCATSRDPGGSEAFFGQGTRLTVV.

This clonotype was seen repeatedly, ten times or more. This chain joins TRBV7-2 and TRBJ1-1; 7 bases are a match to TRBD1. The CDR3 totals 15 residues. Germline trimming cut 7 bases from V and 1 base from J; bases unmatched to any gene: 9. Germline V lookup: CDR1 SGHTA, CDR2 FQGNSA. In DNA, the CDR3 is TGTGCCAGCACCAAAGGGGGCAGGGCGAACACTGAAGCTTTCTTT. Its protein product is CASTKGGRANTEAFF.

Ten or more counts support this clonotype. V gene TRBV11-3 combines with J gene TRBJ1-2; D gene ambiguous. This CDR3 region has 12 residues. CDR1 SGHNT and CDR2 YENEEA come from the germline V gene. Trimming cost V 4 bases and J 7 bases, with 10 bases left between them. The CDR3 spells CASSSGTSGYTF. The CDR3 nucleotides are TGTGCCAGCAGCTCCGGAACCTCTGGCTACACCTTC.

This clonotype was recorded once. The V call is TRBV5-4, the J call TRBJ1-4; D remains ambiguous. The CDR3 is 18 amino acids. Trimming cost V 4 bases and J 0 bases, with 19 bases left between them. CDR1 is SGHNT and CDR2 is YYREEE in the germline V gene (reference sequence). CDR3 in amino acids: CASSIVNGPSATNEKLFF. CDR3 DNA sequence: TGTGCCAGCAGCATTGTAAACGGACCCTCGGCAACTAATGAAAAACTGTTTTTT.

The chain is built from TRBV4-3 and TRBJ2-7; D possibly matches TRBD1 or TRBD2 (5 bases each). V dropped 3 bases and J dropped 3 bases, with 18 bases sitting between them. The V gene's germline CDR1 is LGHNA and CDR2 YSLEER. The CDR3 has 16 residues. The DNA of the CDR3 is TGCGCCAGCAGCCAGAGATCCGGGACGACATACTACGAGCAGTACTTC. Its translation: CASSQRSGTTYYEQYF.

In its sample, this clonotype was seen many times. The rearrangement uses TRBV19 and TRBJ2-7, with TRBD1 matching 7 bases. The CDR3 consists of 15 residues. The V gene end was trimmed by 4 bases and the J gene end by 0 bases; junction bases not matched to a gene: 6. Germline CDR1 and CDR2: LNHDA and SQIVND (reference sequence). CDR3 bases: TGTGCCAGTAGTAGAGGGACAGCGAGCTCCTACGAGCAGTACTTC. Translated: CASSRGTASSYEQYF.

The chain joins TRBV20-1 to TRBJ2-7; D tentatively reads TRBD1 or TRBD2 (5 bases each). V was pared by 0 bases and J by 1 base, with 10 bases between. Germline CDR1 is DFQATT and CDR2 is SNEGSKA (reference sequence). CDR3 length: 14 amino acids. CDR3 loop: CSARDGDGSYEQYF. The CDR3, as DNA: TGCAGTGCTAGAGATGGGGACGGTTCCTACGAGCAGTACTTC.

In this sample, this clonotype turned up many times. The genes are TRBV19 and TRBJ2-3, with a tentative D call TRBD2 (6 bases). The CDR3 runs 13 residues. Per the germline V gene, CDR1 is LNHDA and CDR2 is SQIVND (reference sequence). Trimming removed 6 bases at V and 1 base at J, with 8 bases between. CDR3 DNA sequence: TGTGCCAGTAGAGCTAGCGGCACAGATACGCAGTATTTT. Protein: CASRASGTDTQYF. Full variable domain (rest looked up from reference TRBV19 and TRBJ2-3): DGGITQSPKYLFRKEGQNVTLSCEQNLNHDAMYWYRQDPGQGLRLIYYSQIVNDFQKGDIAEGYSVSREKKESFPLTVTSAQKNPTAFYLCASRASGTDTQYFGPGTRLTVL.

This clonotype was seen a handful of times. The CDR3 DNA reads as TGTGCCAGCAGTTTGGGAGAAGGGTATGGCTACACCTTC. The encoded protein is CASSLGEGYGYTF. This rearrangement joins TRBV27 to TRBJ1-2; unclear D gene. V was pared by 3 bases and J by 5 bases, with 10 bases between. CDR3 length equals 13 residues. Germline V CDR1 and CDR2: MNHEY, SMNVEV (reference sequence).

This chain connects TRBV10-3 to TRBJ2-7; D tentatively fits TRBD1 or TRBD2 (5 bases each). The germline V gene encodes CDR1 ENHRY and CDR2 SYGVKD. This CDR3 is 14 amino acids long. V was shortened by 8 bases and J by 2 bases, with 16 bases between the two germline ends. CDR3 bases: TGTGCCATCTCCGAAGGGCCGGGGCCCTACGAGCAGTACTTC. Translating it yields CAISEGPGPYEQYF.

There are a few counts of this clonotype. The CDR3 bases are TGTGCCAGCAGCTCCACGGGCCCGAATTCACCCCTCCACTTT. Translation gives CASSSTGPNSPLHF. This chain connects TRBV7-2 to TRBJ1-6; D unresolved. CDR1 is SGHTA, CDR2 FQGNSA, per germline. The CDR3 consists of 14 residues. V shed 4 bases and J shed 7 bases, with 11 bases lying between them.

This clonotype was seen only a few times. The J gene is TRBJ1-3, the V gene TRBV15, with D possibly being TRBD1 (6 bases). Germline V gives CDR1 LNHNV, CDR2 YYDKDF (reference sequence). The V gene lost 6 bases and the J gene lost 6 bases, with 18 bases spanning the gap. CDR3 size: 15 residues. The CDR3 sequence is CATSFPLGTTNTIYF. The CDR3 DNA follows: TGTGCCACCAGTTTCCCTCTCGGGACAACAAACACCATATATTTT.

J is TRBJ1-2 and V is TRBV20-1, with 7 bases aligning to TRBD1. V lost 5 bases, J lost 8 bases, and 11 bases stayed unmatched. The CDR3 spans 13 residues. CDR1 is DFQATT and CDR2 is SNEGSKA in the germline V gene (reference sequence). This CDR3 is CSAPRQGREGYTF. In DNA form, the CDR3 reads TGCAGTGCTCCCCGACAGGGCCGAGAGGGCTACACCTTC.

The gene calls are TRBV14 and TRBJ2-7; D possibly corresponds to TRBD1 (6 bases). CDR3 length: 13 amino acids. The germline V gene encodes CDR1 SGHDN and CDR2 FVKESK. Trimming shortened V by 2 bases and J by 6 bases, and 11 bases separated the two germline ends. This chain's CDR3 is CASSQTTGTEQYF. The CDR3 DNA follows: TGTGCCAGCAGCCAAACAACAGGGACCGAGCAGTACTTC.

This chain uses TRBV29-1 with TRBJ1-5, with D possibly being TRBD1 (5 bases). Trimming took 4 bases from V and 4 from J, leaving 11 bases between them. The CDR3 has 13 amino acids. Germline CDR1 SQVTM, CDR2 ANQGSEA. Here the CDR3 reads CSVAGAGNQPQHF. For the CDR3, the DNA is TGCAGCGTTGCTGGGGCAGGGAATCAGCCCCAGCATTTT. The full variable domain, rest sourced from reference TRBV29-1 and TRBJ1-5, is SAVISQKPSRDICQRGTSLTIQCQVDSQVTMMFWYRQQPGQSLTLIATANQGSEATYESGFVIDKFPISRPNLTFSTLTVSNMSPEDSSIYLCSVAGAGNQPQHFGDGTRLSIL.

In its sample, this clonotype was seen many times. V gene TRBV7-2 combines with J gene TRBJ2-7, with no clear D. Trimming shortened V by 2 bases and J by 1 base, and 18 bases separated the two germline ends. Looked up from germline, CDR1 is SGHTA and CDR2 is FQGNSA. The CDR3 totals 17 residues. Written as DNA, the CDR3 is TGTGCCAGCAGCTTACGTGGTACCCCGACACTTTCCTACGAGCAGTACTTC. Its protein is CASSLRGTPTLSYEQYF.